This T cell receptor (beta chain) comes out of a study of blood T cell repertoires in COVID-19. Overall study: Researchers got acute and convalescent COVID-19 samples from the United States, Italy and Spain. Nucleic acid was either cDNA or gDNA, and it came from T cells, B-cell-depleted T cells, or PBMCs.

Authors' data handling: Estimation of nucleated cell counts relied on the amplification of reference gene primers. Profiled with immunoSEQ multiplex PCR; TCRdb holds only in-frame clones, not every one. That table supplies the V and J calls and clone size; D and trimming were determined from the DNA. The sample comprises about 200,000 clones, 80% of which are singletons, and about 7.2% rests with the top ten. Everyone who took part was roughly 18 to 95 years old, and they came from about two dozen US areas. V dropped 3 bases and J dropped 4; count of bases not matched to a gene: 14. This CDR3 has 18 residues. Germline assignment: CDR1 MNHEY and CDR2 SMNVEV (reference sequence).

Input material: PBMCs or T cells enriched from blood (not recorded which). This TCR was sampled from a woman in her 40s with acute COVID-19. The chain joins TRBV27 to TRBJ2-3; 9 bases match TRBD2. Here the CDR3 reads CASSFRGIAGVWADTQYF. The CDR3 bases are TGTGCCAGCAGTTTCCGGGGGATAGCGGGAGTATGGGCAGATACGCAGTATTTT.